One and the same sample provided the 19 T cell receptor beta chains below, sequenced in a study of vaccination and CD4 T cells after COVID-19. Researchers used the Oncomine TCR Beta short-read assay to sequence DNA from cultured CD4+ T cells. TCRdb independently ran MiXCR on the PCR reads; one entry per CDR3 protein. The table lists 14,000 or so distinct CDR3 sequences, less than 25% of them singletons, with 15% to 20% in the top ten. These receptors' targets are unknown. Treatment denoted: approximately nine-day PBMC culture with coronavirus spike peptide pools or control peptides (ViraFEST assay). The input for sequencing was CD4+ T cells from blood, cultured in vitro, taken after SARS-CoV-2 vaccination. The receptors shown here come from a human donor who had recovered from COVID-19.

This clonotype was detected only once. The chain is built from TRBV18 and TRBJ2-3; 8 nucleotides align to TRBD2. The CDR3 runs 18 residues. J gave up 2 bases and V 2 bases, and 12 bases lay outside the gene matches. Looked up from germline, CDR1 is KGHSH and CDR2 is LQKENI. CDR3 DNA: TGTGCCAGCTCACCATTAAGGGTTGCGGGAGGCGCCACAGATACGCAGTATTTT. This sequence encodes CASSPLRVAGGATDTQYF.

This clonotype has just a few counts. The genes are TRBV10-1 and TRBJ2-4; D may match TRBD1 or TRBD2 (5 bases each). The CDR3 consists of 17 residues. The germline CDR1 and CDR2 sequences are WNHNN and SYGVQD (reference sequence). Trimming took off 0 bases at V and 0 bases at J, with 12 bases between the two ends. Here the CDR3 reads CASSESCRDPAKNIQYF. The CDR3 bases are TGCGCCAGCAGTGAGTCGTGTCGGGACCCAGCCAAAAACATTCAGTACTTC.

The chain links TRBV23-1 to TRBJ2-5; D possibly uses TRBD1 or TRBD2 (5 bases each). TRBV23-1 is an open reading frame whose function is uncertain. This CDR3 has 16 residues. Trimming left V 2 bases short and J 1 base short, with 14 bases between. In DNA, the CDR3 is TGCGCCAGCAGTCAAGAGGGCAGGGCCCCCCAAGAGACCCAGTACTTC. Protein product: CASSQEGRAPQETQYF.

The chain is built from TRBV19 and TRBJ1-1, with D perhaps TRBD1 (5 bases). Germline V CDR1 and CDR2: LNHDA, SQIVND (reference sequence). The CDR3 runs 21 residues. V was clipped by 6 bases and J by 1 base, with 33 bases between them. Here the CDR3 DNA reads TGTGCCAGTAGACCCCGACCTACGACCCCGGGGCCCGACGATAAGAACACTGAAGCTTTCTTT. Protein sequence: CASRPRPTTPGPDDKNTEAFF.

This chain uses TRBV29-1 with TRBJ2-3, with D possibly being TRBD2 (5 bases). The CDR3 extends over 14 amino acids. Looked up from germline, CDR1 is SQVTM and CDR2 is ANQGSEA. V shed 2 bases and J shed 4 bases, with 13 bases lying between them. In nucleotides, the CDR3 is TGCAGCGTTGAATCTCCCCGGGGTGCAGATACGCAGTATTTT. Translation gives CSVESPRGADTQYF.

The chain links TRBV20-1 to TRBJ2-3; 9 nucleotides align to TRBD2. CDR1 is DFQATT and CDR2 is SNEGSKA in the germline V gene (reference sequence). CDR3 length equals 13 residues. V shed 5 bases, J shed 9 bases, and the junction held 9 bases outside the gene matches. For the CDR3, the DNA is TGCAGTGCTCCGAATAGCGGGAGTGCCACGCAGTATTTT. Translated, it gives CSAPNSGSATQYF.

This clonotype was picked up a small number of times. The rearrangement uses TRBV4-1 and TRBJ1-3, with D possibly matching TRBD1 (6 bases). Looked up from germline, CDR1 is MGHRA and CDR2 is YSYEKL. The CDR3 runs to 15 residues. The ends were cut back, 4 bases at V and 4 bases at J, with 14 bases in the middle. CDR3 loop: CASSLIQGGGNTIYF. The CDR3 bases are TGCGCCAGCAGCCTAATACAGGGAGGAGGAAACACCATATATTTT.

This clonotype turned up a few times. The chain carries TRBV27 and TRBJ2-4, with D uncertain. Germline loops: CDR1 MNHEY, CDR2 SMNVEV (reference sequence). The CDR3 has 17 amino acids. The germline V and J ends were trimmed by 6 bases and 0 bases, with 18 bases remaining between them. This chain's CDR3 is CASSLLVGGLAKNIQYF. In DNA form, the CDR3 reads TGTGCCAGCAGCCTCCTTGTGGGTGGGCTAGCCAAAAACATTCAGTACTTC.

This clonotype was observed a few times. The genes are TRBV6-1 and TRBJ2-7; TRBD1 or TRBD2 may be the D gene (5 bases each). Germline V lookup: CDR1 MNHNS, CDR2 SASEGT. CDR3 size: 15 residues. The germline V and J ends were trimmed by 1 base and 5 bases, with 15 bases remaining between them. The CDR3 DNA reads TGTGCCAGCAGTGAAGGGGGGTCTGCCTGGCACGAGCAGTACTTC. It codes for CASSEGGSAWHEQYF.

This clonotype was detected only once. The chain recombines TRBV7-3 with TRBJ2-3; TRBD2 aligns across 15 bases. CDR1 SGHTA and CDR2 FQGTGA come from the germline V gene. V dropped 8 bases and J dropped 7; count of bases not matched to a gene: 13. This CDR3 has 17 amino acids. This CDR3 reads CASGPGGGTSGRHTQYF. CDR3 in DNA: TGTGCCAGCGGCCCCGGGGGGGGGACTAGCGGGAGGCATACGCAGTATTTT.

The rearrangement uses TRBV6-5 and TRBJ2-7; a weak D match, TRBD1 (5 bases). Trimming removed 1 base from V and 5 bases from J, with 12 bases in between. CDR1 MNHEY and CDR2 SVGAGI come from the germline V gene. CDR3 size: 14 residues. The CDR3 DNA is TGTGCCAGCAGTTACTTGGCAGGGTCCCACGAGCAGTACTTC. This sequence encodes CASSYLAGSHEQYF.

This clonotype was recorded a few times. The rearrangement uses TRBV11-2 and TRBJ2-5; the D is unclear. V shed 1 base and J shed 1 base, with 7 bases lying between them. CDR1 and CDR2 (germline): SGHAT, FQNNGV. The CDR3 totals 14 residues. This CDR3 is CASSLVSSQETQYF. DNA of the CDR3: TGTGCCAGCAGCTTAGTGTCCTCCCAAGAGACCCAGTACTTC.

The chain recombines TRBV7-3 with TRBJ1-1; the D is unclear. CDR3 size: 16 residues. Germline V gene data show CDR1 as SGHTA and CDR2 as FQGTGA. V was shortened by 5 bases and J by 1 base, with 17 bases between the two germline ends. Here the CDR3 reads CASSPGSVWQNTEAFF. The DNA of the CDR3 is TGTGCCAGCAGCCCCGGGTCCGTCTGGCAGAACACTGAAGCTTTCTTT.

This clonotype was seen a handful of times. The gene calls are TRBV6-4 and TRBJ2-1, with 9 bases lining up with TRBD2. The CDR3 extends over 17 amino acids. V shed 3 bases, J shed 9 bases, and the junction held 15 bases outside the gene matches. Per germline, CDR1 MRHNA and CDR2 SNTAGT. Written as DNA, the CDR3 is TGTGCCAGCAGTGAAGGGGCGGCGGTTAGCGGGAGAGGTGAGCAGTTCTTC. Amino acids: CASSEGAAVSGRGEQFF.

The J gene is TRBJ2-7, the V gene TRBV27, with 7 bases lining up with TRBD1. CDR1 and CDR2 (germline): MNHEY, SMNVEV (reference sequence). Germline trimming cut 6 bases from V and 5 bases from J; bases unmatched to any gene: 22. The CDR3 contains 18 residues. The CDR3 sequence: CASSYRIPRGSLYHEQYF. CDR3 DNA: TGTGCCAGCAGCTACCGAATTCCCAGGGGGTCGCTTTACCACGAGCAGTACTTC.

The chain is built from TRBV2 and TRBJ1-3; D not resolved. This CDR3 contains 15 residues. The V gene's germline CDR1 is SNHLY and CDR2 FYNNEI. V lost 4 bases to trimming and J lost 0 bases, with 10 bases between them. The CDR3 nucleotides read TGTGCCAGCAGTGTTACCGAAATCTCTGGAAACACCATATATTTT. This sequence encodes CASSVTEISGNTIYF.

The V call is TRBV14, the J call TRBJ2-1; unclear D gene. The CDR3 sequence is 11 residues long. In germline, CDR1 is SGHDN, CDR2 FVKESK. Trimming left V 2 bases short and J 9 bases short, with 5 bases between. The CDR3: CASSQLSEQFF. The CDR3 DNA follows: TGTGCCAGCAGCCAATTGAGTGAGCAGTTCTTC.

The chain uses TRBV28 and TRBJ1-3; 10 nucleotides align to TRBD1. Germline trimming cut 5 bases from V and 5 bases from J; bases unmatched to any gene: 6. This CDR3 has 15 residues. The V gene's germline CDR1 is MDHEN and CDR2 SYDVKM. The CDR3 is CASSNRQGARNTIYF. CDR3 nucleotides: TGTGCCAGCAGTAACCGACAGGGGGCTAGAAACACCATATATTTT.

This clonotype has only a few counts. The V gene is TRBV7-2, the J gene TRBJ2-1; tentatively, D is TRBD2 (5 bases). This CDR3 contains 13 residues. The germline V gene encodes CDR1 SGHTA and CDR2 FQGNSA. Trimming shortened V by 5 bases and J by 5 bases, and 10 bases separated the two germline ends. CDR3 loop: CASSPTGNNEQFF. Here the CDR3 DNA reads TGTGCCAGCAGCCCTACGGGGAACAATGAGCAGTTCTTC.